This T cell receptor (beta chain) was recorded in a study of shared clonotypes between healthy human individuals. Assay used: immunoSEQ multiplex PCR; TCRdb lists only in-frame clones, some missing. Here the sample spans about 2 million clones, roughly 94% being singletons. Germline CDR1 and CDR2: PRHDT and FYEKMQ (reference sequence). The CDR3 is made up of 13 amino acids. V lost 1 base and J lost 4, with 6 bases in between. Naive CD8 cells lacked CD45RO and underwent positive selection for CCR7, leaving out terminally differentiated effector memory CD45RA+ cells. This chain links TRBV13 with TRBJ2-3; D unresolved. The sequenced sample was naive CD8+ T cells sorted from blood. The receptor was derived from a man younger than 35 in good health. For the CDR3, the DNA is TGTGCCAGCAGCTTAGAGAGGTCAGATACGCAGTATTTT. Protein sequence: CASSLERSDTQYF.